Sequencing of this T cell receptor (beta chain) was carried out in a study of regulatory T cells in long-lasting Graves disease. iRepertoire HTBI primers and Arm-PCR of CDR3 regions built TCR beta libraries. In the source study's methods: The samples yielded roughly 64 TRBV and some 15 TRBJ segments. Via MiXCR, TCRdb re-called the multiplex PCR reads, giving one row per CDR3 protein. These V and J calls derive from TCRdb rather than the authors' analysis. The table records 200,000 to 250,000 distinct CDR3 sequences, approximately 20% of them present only once. This sample's time point: newly diagnosed GD, antithyroid drugs for less than 3 months. From PBMCs, RNA was extracted and then used to make the TCR library. This clonotype has a count of ten or more. The material sequenced was peripheral blood mononuclear cells (PBMCs), taken at new diagnosis, from a patient treated with antithyroid drugs. This clonotype originated in a female donor with Graves disease.

The DNA of the CDR3 is TGTGCCAGCAATTTTGGGGCAGGGCCTGATTCACCCCTCCACTTT. This sequence encodes CASNFGAGPDSPLHF. The chain uses TRBV28 and TRBJ1-6; D may be TRBD1 (5 bases). Germline CDR1 reads MDHEN; CDR2 reads SYDVKM. Trimming stripped 7 bases from V and 8 bases from J, with 18 bases between. The CDR3 loop spans 15 amino acids. The whole variable domain, filled in from reference TRBV28 and TRBJ1-6, reads DVKVTQSSRYLVKRTGEKVFLECVQDMDHENMFWYRQDPGLGLRLIYFSYDVKMKEKGDIPEGYSVSREKKERFSLILESASTNQTSMYLCASNFGAGPDSPLHFGNGTRLTVT.